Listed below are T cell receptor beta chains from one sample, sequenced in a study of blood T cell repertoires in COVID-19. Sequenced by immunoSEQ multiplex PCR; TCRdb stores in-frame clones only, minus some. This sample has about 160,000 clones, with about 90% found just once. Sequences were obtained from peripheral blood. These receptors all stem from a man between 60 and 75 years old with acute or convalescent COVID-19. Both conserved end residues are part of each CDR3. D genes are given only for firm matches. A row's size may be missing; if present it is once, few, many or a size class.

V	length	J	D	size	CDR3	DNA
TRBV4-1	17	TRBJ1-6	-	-	CASSQGLPRGRNSPLHF	TGCGCCAGCAGCCAAGGCCTACCAAGAGGGAGAAATTCACCCCTCCACTTT
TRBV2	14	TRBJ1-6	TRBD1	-	CASSPGTGNSPLHF	TGTGCCAGCAGTCCCGGGACAGGGAACTCACCCCTCCACTTT
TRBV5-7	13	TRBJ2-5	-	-	CASSKSGVETQYF	TGTGCCAGCAGCAAGTCAGGGGTTGAGACCCAGTACTTC
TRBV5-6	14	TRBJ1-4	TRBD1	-	CASSVGTGVEKLFF	TGTGCCAGCAGCGTCGGGACAGGGGTAGAAAAACTGTTTTTT
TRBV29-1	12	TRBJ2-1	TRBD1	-	CSVRDRDNEQFF	TGCAGCGTCCGGGACAGGGACAATGAGCAGTTCTTC
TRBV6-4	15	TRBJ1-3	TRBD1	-	CASSPRDRGGNTIYF	TGTGCCAGCAGTCCCCGGGACAGGGGTGGAAACACCATATATTTT
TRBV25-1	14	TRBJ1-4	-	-	CASSPPGQREKLFF	TGTGCCAGCAGTCCCCCAGGACAGCGCGAAAAACTGTTTTTT
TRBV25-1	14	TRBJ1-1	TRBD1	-	CASSADRLNTEAFF	TGTGCCAGCAGTGCGGACAGGTTGAACACTGAAGCTTTCTTT
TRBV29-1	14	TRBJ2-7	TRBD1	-	CSVERGQGGREQYF	TGCAGCGTTGAAAGGGGACAGGGCGGTCGTGAGCAGTACTTC
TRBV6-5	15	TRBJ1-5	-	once	CASSWRGGSNQPQHF	TGTGCCAGCAGTTGGAGGGGCGGAAGCAATCAGCCCCAGCATTTT
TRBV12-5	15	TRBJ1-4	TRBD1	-	CASAPYRGGEEKLFF	TGTGCTAGTGCTCCTTACAGGGGGGGAGAAGAAAAACTGTTTTTT
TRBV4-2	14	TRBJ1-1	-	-	CASSQGMGGNEAFF	TGTGCCAGCAGCCAAGGAATGGGGGGAAACGAAGCTTTCTTT
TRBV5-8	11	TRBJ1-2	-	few	CASSRTSIYTF	TGTGCCAGCAGCCGCACATCGATCTACACCTTC
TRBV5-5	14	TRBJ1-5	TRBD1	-	CASSRDRGGQPQHF	TGTGCCAGCAGCAGGGACAGGGGGGGTCAGCCCCAGCATTTT
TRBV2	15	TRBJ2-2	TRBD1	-	CASSGQGRETGELFF	TGTGCCAGCAGCGGACAGGGCAGGGAAACCGGGGAGCTGTTTTTT
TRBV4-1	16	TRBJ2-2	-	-	CASSPEGVRHTGELFF	TGCGCCAGCAGCCCCGAGGGGGTTCGCCACACCGGGGAGCTGTTTTTT
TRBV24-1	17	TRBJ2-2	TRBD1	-	CATSDFLGGLNTGELFF	TGTGCCACCAGTGATTTTTTAGGGGGCTTAAACACCGGGGAGCTGTTTTTT
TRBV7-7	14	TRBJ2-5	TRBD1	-	CASSWTGVGETQYF	TGTGCTAGCAGCTGGACAGGGGTTGGGGAGACCCAGTACTTC
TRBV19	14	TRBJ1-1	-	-	CASQITGGGTEAFF	TGTGCCAGCCAAATTACGGGGGGTGGCACTGAAGCTTTCTTT
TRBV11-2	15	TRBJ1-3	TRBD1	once	CASSRDRATGNTIYF	TGTGCCAGCAGCAGGGACAGGGCTACAGGAAACACCATATATTTT
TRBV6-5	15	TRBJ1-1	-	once	CASSYSADRNTEAFF	TGTGCCAGCAGTTACTCGGCGGACAGGAACACTGAAGCTTTCTTT
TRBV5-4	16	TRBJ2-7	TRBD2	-	CASSLGTSGATYEQYF	TGTGCCAGCAGCTTGGGGACTAGCGGGGCTACTTACGAGCAGTACTTC
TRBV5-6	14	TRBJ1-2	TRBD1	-	CASSSRDRISGYTF	TGTGCCAGCAGCTCCCGGGACAGGATAAGTGGCTACACCTTC
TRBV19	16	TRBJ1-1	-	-	CASALWNAGDNTEAFF	TGTGCCAGCGCACTATGGAATGCGGGGGATAACACTGAAGCTTTCTTT
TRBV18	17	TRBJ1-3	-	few	CASSPGPSAGPGNTIYF	TGTGCCAGCTCACCGGGTCCCTCGGCAGGCCCTGGAAACACCATATATTTT
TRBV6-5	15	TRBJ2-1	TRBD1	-	CASSQSGTGKNEQFF	TGTGCCAGCAGTCAGTCCGGGACAGGGAAGAATGAGCAGTTCTTC
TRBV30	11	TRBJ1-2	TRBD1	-	CAWRQGYGYTF	TGTGCCTGGAGACAGGGGTATGGCTACACCTTC